A selection of T cell receptor beta chains follows, all from one sample in a study of cytomegalovirus exposure and HLA in healthy donors. The protocol was immunoSEQ multiplex PCR, while the TCRdb copy is restricted to in-frame clones and leaves out a portion. This sample has about 160,000 clones, with about four fifths found just once. The sequencing input was PBMCs. These receptors all stem from a young man in good health and CMV-seronegative. CDR3s include the opening cysteine and the closing phenylalanine or tryptophan. The D gene is left open where the match is weak. Size values are once, few and many counts, or a class for expanded clones, and some rows have none.

j_call d_call clone_size v_call cdr3_aa cdr3_nt
TRBJ2-5 NA few TRBV27 CASSLYGETQYF TGTGCCAGCAGTTTATACGGGGAGACCCAGTACTTC
TRBJ2-7 TRBD1 NA TRBV14 CASSPRTGVGYEQYF TGTGCCAGCAGCCCTCGGACAGGGGTTGGCTACGAGCAGTACTTC
TRBJ1-4 TRBD1 NA TRBV6-6 CASRTRGLGEKLFF TGTGCCAGCAGGACGAGGGGGCTGGGTGAAAAACTGTTTTTT
TRBJ1-5 NA few TRBV27 CASRPGPRGNQPQHF TGTGCCAGCAGGCCGGGTCCGAGGGGCAATCAGCCCCAGCATTTT
TRBJ1-2 TRBD1 NA TRBV7-2 CASSFPGTEINYGYTF TGTGCCAGCAGCTTCCCCGGGACAGAGATTAACTATGGCTACACCTTC
TRBJ2-7 NA NA TRBV7-9 CASSSRGSSYEQYF TGTGCCAGCAGCTCCCGCGGAAGCTCCTACGAGCAGTACTTC
TRBJ2-7 TRBD1 NA TRBV5-1 CASSPRTGNSYEQYF TGCGCCAGCAGTCCGAGGACAGGGAACTCCTACGAGCAGTACTTC
TRBJ1-4 TRBD1 NA TRBV11-2 CASSSPGTAKKLFF TGTGCCAGCAGCTCGCCCGGGACAGCGAAAAAACTGTTTTTT
TRBJ2-5 NA NA TRBV5-1 CASSMGPGSGYITQYF TGCGCCAGCAGCATGGGCCCCGGGAGCGGTTATATCACCCAGTACTTC
TRBJ2-7 NA few TRBV13 CASSLGLGLGYEQYF TGTGCCAGCAGCTTAGGCCTGGGCCTCGGATACGAGCAGTACTTC
TRBJ1-3 NA NA TRBV28 CASSYGTTGNTIYF TGTGCCAGCAGTTACGGGACAACCGGAAACACCATATATTTT
TRBJ1-1 NA once TRBV28 CASSPPDMNTEAFF TGTGCCAGCAGTCCTCCCGACATGAACACTGAAGCTTTCTTT
TRBJ1-1 NA NA TRBV30 CAWNVAVMNTEAFF TGTGCCTGGAACGTGGCCGTAATGAACACTGAAGCTTTCTTT
TRBJ2-6 NA NA TRBV19 CASSIFHSGANVLTF TGTGCCAGTAGTATATTCCACTCTGGGGCCAACGTCCTGACTTTC
TRBJ1-2 TRBD1 NA TRBV9 CASSVGAGQALLSYGYTF TGTGCCAGCAGCGTAGGAGCGGGACAGGCCCTACTATCCTATGGCTACACCTTC
TRBJ2-7 NA NA TRBV19 CASSTRDTLSYEQYF TGTGCCAGTAGTACCCGGGACACCCTCTCCTACGAGCAGTACTTC
TRBJ1-4 TRBD1 NA TRBV5-1 CASSLRTGDEKLFF TGCGCCAGCAGCTTGAGGACAGGGGATGAAAAACTGTTTTTT
TRBJ2-3 TRBD2 NA TRBV5-4 CASSSSSAGEADTQYF TGTGCCAGCAGCTCCTCCTCAGCGGGGGAAGCAGATACGCAGTATTTT
TRBJ1-1 TRBD1 NA TRBV9 CASSRGTGGSVTEAFF TGTGCCAGCAGCCGTGGGACAGGGGGTTCGGTCACTGAAGCTTTCTTT
TRBJ1-5 TRBD1 once TRBV9 CASSAGTGNQPQHF TGTGCCAGCAGCGCCGGGACAGGGAATCAGCCCCAGCATTTT
TRBJ1-1 TRBD1 NA TRBV5-1 CASSLAGGTASRYTEAFF TGCGCCAGCAGCTTGGCGGGGGGGACAGCGAGCAGGTACACTGAAGCTTTCTTT
TRBJ2-7 NA NA TRBV6-5 CASSFLDGTYEQYF TGTGCCAGCAGTTTCTTGGACGGGACCTACGAGCAGTACTTC
TRBJ1-4 TRBD1 NA TRBV10-3 CAISAGGESTNEKLFF TGTGCCATCAGTGCAGGGGGCGAATCAACTAATGAAAAACTGTTTTTT
TRBJ2-5 TRBD2 NA TRBV7-2 CASSLAQPAGIETQYF TGTGCCAGCAGCTTAGCCCAGCCAGCGGGGATAGAGACCCAGTACTTC
TRBJ2-5 NA NA TRBV5-8 CASSRALQGGETQYF TGTGCCAGCAGCCGGGCACTTCAAGGAGGAGAGACCCAGTACTTC
TRBJ1-1 TRBD1 NA TRBV6-1 CASSELGQGLAEAFF TGTGCCAGCAGTGAACTGGGACAGGGACTGGCTGAAGCTTTCTTT
TRBJ1-3 TRBD1 NA TRBV7-2 CASSPRVGTGALSGNTIYF TGTGCCAGCAGTCCCCGAGTCGGGACAGGGGCCCTCTCTGGAAACACCATATATTTT
TRBJ2-7 TRBD2 NA TRBV7-2 CASSLRGGTYEQYF TGTGCCAGCAGCTTACGCGGGGGTACCTACGAGCAGTACTTC
TRBJ1-6 NA NA TRBV5-6 CASSLGSVSPLHF TGTGCCAGCAGCTTGGGTAGTGTCTCACCCCTCCACTTT
TRBJ1-3 TRBD1 few TRBV5-6 CGTSTGPFSGNTIYF TGTGGCACTTCGACAGGGCCGTTCTCTGGAAACACCATATATTTT
TRBJ2-2 NA NA TRBV5-1 CASSFVPGELFF TGCGCCAGCAGCTTCGTTCCGGGGGAGCTGTTTTTT
TRBJ2-1 NA NA TRBV15 CATSRDLGAEQFF TGTGCCACCAGCAGAGACCTTGGGGCCGAGCAGTTCTTC
TRBJ2-7 TRBD1 few TRBV5-1 CASSLWTGVTYEQYF TGCGCCAGCAGCCTGTGGACAGGGGTCACCTACGAGCAGTACTTC
TRBJ1-1 NA NA TRBV5-1 CASSVRQDSTEAFF TGCGCCAGCAGCGTACGACAGGATTCCACTGAAGCTTTCTTT
TRBJ1-5 NA NA TRBV6-1 CASRRRDQPQHF TGTGCCAGCAGACGGCGGGATCAGCCCCAGCATTTT
TRBJ1-5 NA NA TRBV9 CASSWEGNQPQHF TGTGCCAGCAGCTGGGAGGGGAATCAGCCCCAGCATTTT
TRBJ1-5 TRBD1 NA TRBV28 CALSRDSLVRLQPQHF TGTGCCTTATCCCGGGACAGTTTGGTGCGTCTTCAGCCCCAGCATTTT
TRBJ1-1 NA once TRBV19 CASSIDGLNTEAFF TGTGCCAGTAGTATCGACGGGTTGAACACTGAAGCTTTCTTT
TRBJ2-4 TRBD1 once TRBV28 CASSSPGTGGLLAKNIQYF TGTGCCAGCAGTTCACCCGGGACAGGGGGACTGTTAGCCAAAAACATTCAGTACTTC